This TCR beta chain emerged from a study of OX40 agonist ivuxolimab in advanced cancers. Study-wide points: Some patients who did not respond also had low normalized T-cell clonal expansion.

Some clones are missing from TCRdb's copy, which holds only in-frame ones; the method was immunoSEQ multiplex PCR. Counted here are tens of thousands of clones, approximately 90% occurring once; the ten biggest clones make up roughly 10%. The CDR3 length is 16 residues. CDR1 and CDR2 (germline): SGHVS, FQNEAQ. Trimming cost V 5 bases and J 5 bases, with 19 bases left between them. About this clone itself: Its antigen is unknown.

The source of this sequence is an adult with an advanced solid tumor such as melanoma, head and neck, liver or kidney cancer. The material was CD4+ or CD8+ T cells sorted from blood, obtained in a trial of the OX40 agonist ivuxolimab. The chain is built from TRBV7-8 and TRBJ2-1; D not resolved. CDR3 in DNA: TGTGCCAGCAGCCCCCCCGGAATGCGGTCGCACAATGAGCAGTTCTTC. It yields the protein CASSPPGMRSHNEQFF.